This TCR beta chain was profiled in a study of response to subunit inactivated influenza vaccine listed by TCRdb under 2018. Background on the whole study: Deep quantitative T cell receptor repertoire profiling was used in the study to track responses to a trivalent subunit inactivated influenza vaccine.

The library was made by RT-PCR. Sequencing instrument: Illumina HiSeq 2500. TCRdb reworked the public reads: Q25 trimming with fastp, MiXCR clone assembly, productive beta chains retained. Each record represents a unique CDR3 protein, reported with the most common genes and DNA among its rows. The sample table records some 570,000 distinct CDR3 sequences; roughly 10% of these occur just once. The leading ten clones occupy approximately 10% of the sample. In this sample, this clonotype turned up many times. It has no known antigen specificity. No base quality values were provided; no much bigger clone lies one nucleotide off. Findings and caveats that apply to the study as a whole: According to the authors, only a limited number of new T cells may be recruited by each seasonal influenza vaccination.

Counted from cysteine to phenylalanine, this CDR3 has 18 amino acids. Kept here is only the CDR3 DNA, which spans 54 bases and is read in frame from base 1. The germline V gene specifies MNHNS as CDR1 and SASEGT as CDR2. Trimming at the junction amounts to 7 bases on V and 0 bases on J, and the germline ends lie 19 bases apart. The same sample was also studied in work on T cells expressing NK-cell markers. As the second publication notes: TCR beta cDNA libraries were made by 5'RACE template switching that added a universal primer site and unique molecular identifiers. In sorted CD3+CD56+NKG2C+, CD3+CD56+NKG2C- and CD3+CD56-NKG2C+ T-cell subsets from several donors, TCR beta-chain repertoires were profiled. Among the eight sequenced donors, seven were HCMV-seropositive and one was HCMV-seronegative. To restrict sorting to alphabetaTCR-expressing T cells, an anti-gammadeltaTCR antibody was added in several experiments. In six donors, the dominant CD3+CD56+NKG2C+ clonotypes ranked among the top 10 CD8+ clonotypes, making up about 1.0-7.5% of CD8+ T cells. Those dominant clonotypes were again the most abundant among CD3+CD56-NKG2C+ cells in several donors, at about 28.3-65%. It remained unclear whether the expanded NKG2C-expressing T cell clones were specific for HCMV antigens. The eight sequenced donors were randomly selected healthy volunteers, three men and five women. HCMV serostatus was determined by detecting HCMV-specific IgG in serum with a commercial ELISA kit. Peripheral blood mononuclear cells were isolated from blood by Ficoll density gradient centrifugation. For six donors, unsorted PBMC were also used to sequence bulk peripheral blood T-cell repertoires. Priming for cDNA synthesis came from the TCR beta constant segment, and two successive PCR amplification steps followed. Illumina HiSeq 2000/2500, MiSeq or NextSeq was used to sequence libraries as 2 x 150 bp reads. MIGEC was used to demultiplex reads and group the reads by UMI, and MiTCR was used to assemble and quantify clonotypes. Only TCR cDNA sequences supported by at least two reads were kept to exclude erroneous sequences. The tcR package was used for downstream repertoire analysis, with clonotypes matched between fractions based on CDR3 nucleotide sequence plus V segment. VDJmatch was used to annotate antigen specificity against VDJdb, with one amino acid substitution allowed in CDR3.

This clonotype was obtained from a man aged 50 to 60 who received an inactivated influenza vaccine. Donor details come from another sample of the same person, matched by shared clones. The source material was PBMCs from blood, sampled on the day of vaccination. The chain is encoded by TRBV6-1 joined to TRBJ2-6; perhaps TRBD1 is the D gene, with 6 bases matching. The CDR3 in this case is CASTQPKQGNSGANVLTF. The DNA is TGTGCCAGCACCCAGCCGAAACAGGGAAACTCTGGGGCCAACGTCCTGACTTTC.